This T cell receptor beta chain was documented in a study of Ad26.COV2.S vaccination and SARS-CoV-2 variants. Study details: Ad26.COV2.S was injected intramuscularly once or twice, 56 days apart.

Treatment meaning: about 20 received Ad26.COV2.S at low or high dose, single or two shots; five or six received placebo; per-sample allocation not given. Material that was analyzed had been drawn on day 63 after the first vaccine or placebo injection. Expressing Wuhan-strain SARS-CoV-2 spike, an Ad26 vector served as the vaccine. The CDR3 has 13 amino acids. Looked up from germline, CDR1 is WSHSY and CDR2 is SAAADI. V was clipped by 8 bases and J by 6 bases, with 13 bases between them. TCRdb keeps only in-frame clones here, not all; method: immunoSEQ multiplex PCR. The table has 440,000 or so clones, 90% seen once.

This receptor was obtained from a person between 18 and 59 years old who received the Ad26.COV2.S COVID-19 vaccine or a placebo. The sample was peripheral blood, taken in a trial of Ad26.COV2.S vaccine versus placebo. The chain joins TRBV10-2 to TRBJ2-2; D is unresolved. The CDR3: CASSEEIAGELFF. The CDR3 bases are TGCGCCAGCTCCGAAGAAATCGCCGGGGAGCTGTTTTTT.